This T cell receptor beta chain was captured by sequencing in a study of OX40 agonist ivuxolimab in advanced cancers. Looking at the study overall: Patients' therapy was ivuxolimab, an antibody that acts as an agonist of OX40 (CD134). Three patients responded partially, comprising one with hepatocellular carcinoma and two with cutaneous melanoma. Points from the study as a whole: In the 0.1 to 3.0 mg/kg range, CD4+ and CD8+ blood T cells had expanded clonally by week 6.

Between the trimmed V and J ends, which lost 0 bases and 8 bases, there was a span of 16 bases. Germline values: CDR1 LNHNV, CDR2 YYDKDF (reference sequence). The CDR3 runs 16 residues. The method was immunoSEQ multiplex PCR; TCRdb's version includes in-frame clones alone and lacks a portion of them. The sample consists of about 65,000 clones, roughly 91% of them appearing once. A word on this clone: Its antigen remains unknown.

The TCR was taken from an adult with an advanced solid tumor such as melanoma, head and neck, liver or kidney cancer. Sequenced material: CD4+ or CD8+ T cells sorted from blood, taken in a trial of the OX40 agonist ivuxolimab. The rearrangement links TRBV15 to TRBJ1-4; D gene unclear. This CDR3 is CATSRDQDGRIEKLFF. The CDR3, as DNA: TGTGCCACCAGCAGAGATCAGGACGGACGAATAGAAAAACTGTTTTTT.